What follows are 24 T cell receptor beta chains derived from one specimen sequenced in a study of blood T cell repertoires in COVID-19. Using immunoSEQ multiplex PCR, the repertoire was profiled, and TCRdb retains in-frame clones only, with some absent. The sample has some 100,000 clones; around four fifths are singletons. Sequencing was performed on peripheral blood. The receptor source for this set is a middle-aged man with active or convalescent COVID-19.

This sequence joins TRBV7-9 and TRBJ2-5; D ambiguous. V gave up 5 bases and J gave up 1 base, with 5 bases separating them. Germline V gene lookup returns CDR1 SEHNR and CDR2 FQNEAQ (reference sequence). This CDR3 comprises 12 residues. For the CDR3, the DNA is TGTGCCAGCAGCCTCTTCCAAGAGACCCAGTACTTC. Translated, it gives CASSLFQETQYF. The full variable domain, with the rest looked up from reference TRBV7-9 and TRBJ2-5, is DTGVSQNPRHKITKRGQNVTFRCDPISEHNRLYWYRQTLGQGPEFLTYFQNEAQLEKSRLLSDRFSAERPKGSFSTLEIQRTEQGDSAMYLCASSLFQETQYFGPGTRLLVL.

V gene TRBV11-3 combines with J gene TRBJ1-1; 7 nucleotides agree with TRBD1. Germline assignment: CDR1 SGHNT and CDR2 YENEEA. This CDR3 has 13 amino acids. The V segment lost 5 bases and the J segment 5 bases; nucleotides outside the gene matches: 5. CDR3 nucleotides: TGTGCCAGCAGCCATACGACAGGGACTGAAGCTTTCTTT. Its protein product is CASSHTTGTEAFF.

The CDR3 loop is CASSQDIESWRGNQPQHF. The CDR3, as DNA: TGCGCCAGCAGCCAAGATATCGAGAGTTGGAGGGGCAATCAGCCCCAGCATTTT. The chain carries TRBV4-1 and TRBJ1-5; D is unclear. The CDR3 loop spans 18 amino acids. Per the germline V gene, CDR1 is MGHRA and CDR2 is YSYEKL. Deletions cut 0 bases from V and 2 bases from J, with 17 bases between.

The chain has TRBV5-1 and TRBJ2-7, with a possible D match to TRBD1 (5 bases). The CDR3 sequence is 15 residues long. The ends were cut back, 3 bases at V and 3 bases at J, with 16 bases in the middle. Germline CDR1 is SGHRS and CDR2 is YFSETQ. CDR3 amino acids: CASSSNVNQGYEQYF. CDR3 DNA: TGCGCCAGCAGCTCCAATGTCAACCAGGGCTACGAGCAGTACTTC.

This chain uses TRBV5-8 with TRBJ1-4; tentatively, D is TRBD1 (6 bases). There are 17 residues in the CDR3. The germline CDR1 and CDR2 sequences are SGHTS and YDEGEE. V dropped 4 bases and J dropped 0 bases, with 16 bases sitting between them. The CDR3 sequence is CASSPWTDTATNEKLFF. CDR3 sequence (DNA): TGTGCCAGCAGCCCTTGGACAGACACGGCAACTAATGAAAAACTGTTTTTT.

The CDR3 nucleotides read TGTGCCAGCAGCACAACAGAAAACATTCAGTACTTC. Its protein is CASSTTENIQYF. The gene calls are TRBV28 and TRBJ2-4; D gene unclear. The CDR3 extends over 12 amino acids. Per germline, CDR1 MDHEN and CDR2 SYDVKM. The V and J ends lost 6 bases and 5 bases respectively, with 8 bases between them.

This clone was seen a single time. The chain links TRBV7-9 to TRBJ2-7, with D uncertain. CDR3 length: 12 residues. Trimming cost V 6 bases and J 6 bases, with 12 bases left between them. Germline V gives CDR1 SEHNR, CDR2 FQNEAQ (reference sequence). CDR3: CASSPQWSEQYF. The CDR3 nucleotides are TGTGCCAGCAGTCCCCAGTGGAGCGAGCAGTACTTC.

The V gene is TRBV4-2, the J gene TRBJ2-7, with D hard to call. Germline-derived CDR1 and CDR2 are LGHNA and YNFKEQ. CDR3 length: 16 amino acids. With 0 bases removed from V and 3 bases from J, the gap between germline ends came to 15 bases. The CDR3 DNA sequence: TGTGCCAGCAGCCAAGATCTCGCCTCTAGTCTCTACGAGCAGTACTTC. This translates into CASSQDLASSLYEQYF.

This rearrangement joins TRBV5-1 to TRBJ2-5; 14 bases are shared with TRBD2. Germline V CDR1 and CDR2: SGHRS, YFSETQ. There are 17 residues in the CDR3. With V trimmed by 3 bases and J by 7 bases, 11 bases remained unmatched. The CDR3 loop is CASSWGTSGSGRGTQYF. The DNA for the CDR3 is TGCGCCAGCAGCTGGGGGACTAGCGGGAGTGGGCGAGGGACCCAGTACTTC.

This rearrangement joins TRBV28 to TRBJ2-7; 8 bases are a match to TRBD2. CDR3 length equals 14 residues. V lost 8 bases and J lost 3; bases outside the gene matches: 9. CDR1 and CDR2 from the germline V gene are MDHEN and SYDVKM. CDR3 nucleotides: TGTGCCAGCGGAGGGCCGGGAGGGGACTACGAGCAGTACTTC. It translates to CASGGPGGDYEQYF.

The chain links TRBV3-1 (or the pseudogene TRBV3-2) to TRBJ1-2; D is undetermined. V was pared by 1 base and J by 3 bases, with 12 bases between. The CDR3 runs to 15 residues. Per germline, CDR1 LGHDT and CDR2 YNNKEL (reference sequence). This chain's CDR3 is CASSQGPVSDYGYTF. CDR3 nucleotides: TGTGCCAGCAGCCAAGGGCCTGTTAGCGACTATGGCTACACCTTC.

V is TRBV10-3 and J is TRBJ2-4, with unresolved D. This CDR3 has 16 amino acids. The V and J ends lost 8 bases and 5 bases respectively, with 22 bases between them. Per the germline V gene, CDR1 is ENHRY and CDR2 is SYGVKD. The CDR3 loop is CAISPARPPGENIQYF. The CDR3 region has the DNA TGTGCCATCTCACCTGCCAGGCCCCCCGGCGAAAACATTCAGTACTTC.

The chain uses TRBV11-3 and TRBJ1-2, with D possibly TRBD1 on 6 matching bases. CDR3 length: 13 amino acids. Germline CDR1 SGHNT, CDR2 YENEEA. Between the trimmed V and J ends, which lost 1 base and 6 bases, there was a span of 9 bases. This chain's CDR3 is CASSLGSGDGYTF. The CDR3 nucleotides read TGTGCCAGCAGCTTAGGTTCAGGGGATGGCTACACCTTC.

The J gene is TRBJ1-5, the V gene TRBV19; D gene unclear. The CDR3 contains 13 residues. Deletions cut 2 bases from V and 4 bases from J, with 6 bases between. CDR1 and CDR2 (germline): LNHDA, SQIVND (reference sequence). CDR3 in amino acids: CASSISGNQPQHF. As DNA, the CDR3 is TGTGCCAGTAGTATATCCGGTAATCAGCCCCAGCATTTT.

The chain carries TRBV4-2 and TRBJ1-2, with a possible D match to TRBD1 (5 bases). Germline loops: CDR1 LGHNA, CDR2 YNFKEQ. The CDR3 contains 15 residues. V lost 0 bases and J lost 8, with 16 bases in between. The CDR3 loop is CASSQEARDGSGYTF. The CDR3 DNA reads TGTGCCAGCAGCCAAGAGGCCAGGGATGGGTCAGGCTACACCTTC.

The genes are TRBV5-6 and TRBJ2-5; 9 nucleotides align to TRBD2. CDR1 and CDR2 (germline): SGHDT, YYEEEE. The CDR3 is made up of 15 amino acids. The trim removed 4 bases at V and 0 bases at J, leaving 4 bases unmatched. Here the CDR3 DNA reads TGTGCCAGCAGCCGGACTAGCGAGTACCAAGAGACCCAGTACTTC. Its translation: CASSRTSEYQETQYF.

This clone showed up just once. The V call is TRBV3-1 (or the pseudogene TRBV3-2), the J call TRBJ2-7, with 9 nucleotides matching TRBD1. Looked up from germline, CDR1 is LGHDT and CDR2 is YNNKEL (reference sequence). The V gene end was trimmed by 6 bases and the J gene end by 7 bases; junction bases not matched to a gene: 13. The CDR3 is 15 residues long. The CDR3 loop is CASRGPGTGTREQYF. CDR3 nucleotide sequence: TGTGCCAGCAGAGGACCCGGGACAGGGACCCGGGAGCAGTACTTC.

This chain links TRBV24-1 with TRBJ2-4, with D perhaps matching TRBD2 (5 bases). The CDR3 totals 19 residues. Trimming stripped 2 bases from V and 2 bases from J, with 21 bases between. The germline V gene has CDR1 KGHDR and CDR2 SFDVKD. CDR3 DNA sequence: TGTGCCACCAGTGATTCGGTCGGGATGAATAGTCTAACCAAAAACATTCAGTACTTC. It encodes CATSDSVGMNSLTKNIQYF.

The chain couples TRBV6-5 to TRBJ1-2, with TRBD1 matching 8 bases. This CDR3 has 14 residues. Losses at the gene ends were 6 bases for V and 8 bases for J; bases not matched to a gene: 11. Germline lookup yields CDR1 MNHEY and CDR2 SVGAGI. The CDR3, as DNA: TGTGCCAGCAGCGCCGACAGGGGTAGGGGCGGCTACACCTTC. Translation gives CASSADRGRGGYTF.

V and J are TRBV5-1 and TRBJ2-5; TRBD1 matches 9 bases. J gave up 5 bases and V 4 bases, and 12 bases lay outside the gene matches. The CDR3 sequence is 16 residues long. The germline V gene encodes CDR1 SGHRS and CDR2 YFSETQ. CDR3 loop: CASSTSQGALWETQYF. CDR3 sequence (DNA): TGCGCCAGCAGCACTTCACAGGGGGCCCTATGGGAGACCCAGTACTTC.

The chain is built from TRBV11-3 and TRBJ1-1; the match to TRBD1 covers 8 bases. Trimming cost V 5 bases and J 1 base; bases outside gene matches: 3. This CDR3 comprises 14 residues. CDR1 is SGHNT, CDR2 YENEEA, per germline. CDR3 sequence (DNA): TGTGCCAGCAGCCCGGACAGGGCGAACACTGAAGCTTTCTTT. Protein product: CASSPDRANTEAFF.

The chain carries TRBV7-8 and TRBJ2-3; 10 nucleotides match TRBD2. Germline V lookup: CDR1 SGHVS, CDR2 FQNEAQ. Trimming removed 2 bases from V and 4 bases from J; junction bases left unmatched: 3. This CDR3 comprises 15 residues. The CDR3 DNA reads TGTGCCAGCAGCTTACTGCTAGCGGGAGCAGATACGCAGTATTTT. This sequence encodes CASSLLLAGADTQYF.

As to this clone: This sample includes further DNA sequences coding for the same CDR3. The V and J genes are TRBV15 and TRBJ2-5; D might be TRBD2 (5 bases). With 0 bases removed from V and 2 bases from J, the gap between germline ends came to 7 bases. The CDR3 covers 14 residues. CDR1 is LNHNV, CDR2 YYDKDF, per germline (reference sequence). The CDR3 spells CATSRDRGQETQYF. CDR3 nucleotides: TGTGCCACCAGCAGAGACCGGGGACAAGAGACCCAGTACTTC.

This chain uses TRBV5-6 with TRBJ1-6; 9 nucleotides align to TRBD1. V lost 4 bases and J lost 9; bases outside the gene matches: 8. Germline CDR1 and CDR2: SGHDT and YYEEEE. This CDR3 spans 15 amino acids. The CDR3: CASSPQDRGSSPLHF. The CDR3 DNA reads TGTGCCAGCAGCCCCCAGGACAGGGGAAGTTCACCCCTCCACTTT.